This TCR beta chain was identified in a study of shared clonotypes between healthy human individuals. Using immunoSEQ multiplex PCR, the repertoire was profiled, and TCRdb retains in-frame clones only, with some absent. There are 1.5 million to 1.9 million clones in the sample; roughly 98% occur only once, and about 0.45% lies in the top ten. Trimming pared 10 bases from V and 9 bases from J, leaving 12 bases between. Looked up from germline, CDR1 is SNHLY and CDR2 is FYNNEI. This CDR3 has 10 residues. This clone was recorded only once. The chain combines TRBV2 with TRBJ1-2; D is uncertain. The receptor comes from a man aged 25-45 years in good health. The source material was naive CD4+ T cells sorted from blood. The subset here: CD45RA+ positively selected. The CDR3 is CATATTSYTF. The CDR3 coding sequence is TGTGCCACCGCGACTACAAGCTACACCTTC.